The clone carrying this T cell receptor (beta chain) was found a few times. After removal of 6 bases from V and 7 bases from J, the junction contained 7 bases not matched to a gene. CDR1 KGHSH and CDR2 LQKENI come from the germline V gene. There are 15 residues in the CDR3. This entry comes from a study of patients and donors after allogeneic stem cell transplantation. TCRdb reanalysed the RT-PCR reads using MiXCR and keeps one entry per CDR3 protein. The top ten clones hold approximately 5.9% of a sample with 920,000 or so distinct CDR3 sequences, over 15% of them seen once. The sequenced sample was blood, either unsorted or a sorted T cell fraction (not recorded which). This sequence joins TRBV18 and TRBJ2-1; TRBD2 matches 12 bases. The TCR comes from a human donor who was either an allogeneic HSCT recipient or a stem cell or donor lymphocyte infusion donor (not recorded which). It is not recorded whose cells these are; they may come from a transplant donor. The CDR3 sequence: CASSPTSGSKNEQFF. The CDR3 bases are TGTGCCAGCTCGCCGACTAGCGGGAGTAAGAATGAGCAGTTCTTC. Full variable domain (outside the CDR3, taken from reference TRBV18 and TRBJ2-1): NAGVMQNPRHLVRRRGQEARLRCSPMKGHSHVYWYRQLPEEGLKFMVYLQKENIIDESGMPKERFSAEFPKEGPSILRIQQVVRGDSAAYFCASSPTSGSKNEQFFGPGTRLTVL.